Shown below are 10 T cell receptor beta chains from a single sample sequenced in a study of neurological immune-mediated disorders. From the 5' RACE reads, TCRdb called clonotypes with MiXCR, one entry per CDR3 protein. The sample has 54,000 or so distinct CDR3 sequences, around 3.4% seen once. Sequencing used PBMCs. Source of these receptors: a woman in her 30s with multiple sclerosis.

This clonotype was counted ten times or more. The junction does not match germline at one end; this may be a read error. Here the CDR3 reads CASSSSRRGGSNQPQNF. DNA for the CDR3: TGTGCCAGCAGCTCGAGCCGAAGGGGAGGTAGCAATCAGCCCCAGAATTTT. The chain carries TRBV7-8 and TRBJ1-5; D might be TRBD1 (5 bases). Germline-derived CDR1 and CDR2 are SGHVS and FQNEAQ. The CDR3 length is 17 residues.

The sample holds many counts of this clonotype. The rearrangement joins TRBV3-1 to TRBJ2-5; no clear D gene. V was pared by 0 bases and J by 5 bases, with 13 bases between. The CDR3 contains 15 residues. CDR1 and CDR2 (germline): LGHDT, YNNKEL (reference sequence). The chain's CDR3 is CASSQDFRTRETQYF. The CDR3 coding sequence is TGTGCCAGCAGCCAAGATTTCAGAACGAGGGAGACCCAGTACTTC.

In its sample, this clonotype was seen a few times. The chain has TRBV28 and TRBJ2-1; no reliable D call. The CDR3 spans 13 residues. Trimming took 4 bases from V and 5 from J, leaving 9 bases between them. CDR1 MDHEN and CDR2 SYDVKM come from the germline V gene. The chain's CDR3 is CASSSLDNNEQFF. The CDR3 DNA reads TGTGCCAGCAGTTCCTTAGACAACAATGAGCAGTTCTTC.

This clonotype was observed a few times. An end of the junction does not agree with germline; a read error may underlie this. The V gene is TRBV6-5, the J gene TRBJ1-5; 9 nucleotides align to TRBD1. The germline V gene has CDR1 MNHEY and CDR2 SVGAGI. This CDR3 is built from 15 residues. The CDR3 DNA is TGTGCCAGCCGTCCGGGACAGGGTAGGAATCAGCCCCAGAATTTT. This codes for CASRPGQGRNQPQNF.

This clonotype showed up many times. This chain connects TRBV10-3 to TRBJ2-3, with 7 bases identical to TRBD2. Germline CDR1 reads ENHRY; CDR2 reads SYGVKD. The CDR3 extends over 15 amino acids. V gave up 5 bases and J gave up 0 bases; unmatched junction bases: 5. The CDR3 spells CAISRGGSSTDTQYF. In DNA form, the CDR3 reads TGTGCCATCAGTCGGGGCGGGAGTAGCACAGATACGCAGTATTTT.

This clonotype was observed many times. This rearrangement joins TRBV7-6 to TRBJ2-3; maybe TRBD2 (5 bases). The CDR3 totals 14 residues. CDR1 and CDR2 (germline): SGHVS, FNYEAQ. V was clipped by 1 base and J by 1 base, with 6 bases between them. The CDR3 here is CASSLDSGTDTQYF. For the CDR3, the DNA is TGTGCCAGCAGCTTAGATAGCGGCACAGATACGCAGTATTTT. Looking up the rest from reference TRBV7-6 and TRBJ2-3 gives the full variable domain: GAGVSQSPRYKVTKRGQDVALRCDPISGHVSLYWYRQALGQGPEFLTYFNYEAQQDKSGLPNDRFSAERPEGSISTLTIQRTEQRDSAMYRCASSLDSGTDTQYFGPGTRLTVL.

Ten or more counts support this clonotype. The J gene is TRBJ2-2, the V gene TRBV5-5, with 8 bases aligning to TRBD2. The junction had 6 bases not matched to a gene; V was cut back by 2 bases and J by 3 bases. Germline CDR1 reads SGHKS; CDR2 reads YYEKEE (reference sequence). This CDR3 has 16 amino acids. The DNA of the CDR3 is TGTGCCAGCAGCTTTCTCCGGGGGGGGGACACCGGGGAGCTGTTTTTT. Translation: CASSFLRGGDTGELFF.

The sample holds many counts of this clonotype. One junction end does not reproduce the germline sequence, and a read error may be involved. The CDR3 loop reads CASTLRIDSLLGYEQYF. CDR3 sequence (DNA): TGTGCCAGCACCTTAAGGATCGACTCCCTACTGGGCTACGAGCAGTACTTC. The chain couples TRBV11-2 to TRBJ2-7; D is undetermined. Per germline, CDR1 SGHAT and CDR2 FQNNGV. The CDR3 has 17 residues. The complete variable domain, with remaining parts taken from reference TRBV11-2 and TRBJ2-7, reads EAGVAQSPRYKIIEKRQSVAFWCNPISGHATLYWYQQILGQGPKLLIQFQNNGVVDDSQLPKDRFSAERLKGVDSTLKIQPAKLEDSAVYLCASTLRIDSLLGYEQYFGPGTRLTVT.

This clonotype was counted ten times or more. The genes are TRBV20-1 and TRBJ2-5; TRBD2 might be the D (6 bases). CDR3 length: 15 amino acids. Germline V gene sequence: CDR1 DFQATT, CDR2 SNEGSKA (reference sequence). V lost 2 bases, J lost 5 bases, and 18 bases lay in between. The CDR3 region is CSARFAGDGGETQYF. The CDR3 DNA reads as TGCAGTGCTAGATTTGCGGGCGACGGAGGGGAGACCCAGTACTTC.

This clonotype appeared many times. This sequence joins TRBV12-3 or TRBV12-4 and TRBJ2-2; 7 bases are shared with TRBD2. The CDR3 is 14 residues long. Losses at the gene ends were 6 bases for V and 1 base for J; bases not matched to a gene: 2. The CDR3: CASRGEGNTGELFF. The DNA of the CDR3 is TGTGCCAGCAGGGGGGAGGGGAACACCGGGGAGCTGTTTTTT.